The 26 T cell receptor beta chains below come from one sample, sequenced in a study of vaccination and CD4 T cells after COVID-19. TCRdb fed the PCR reads into MiXCR, producing one record per CDR3 protein. The sample carries 15,000 to 20,000 distinct CDR3 sequences, 50% to 75% recorded once. Specimen: CD4+ T cells from blood, collected after SARS-CoV-2 vaccination. The receptors were sampled from a human donor who had recovered from COVID-19.

The chain joins TRBV20-1 to TRBJ2-1; 7 bases match TRBD2. V dropped 0 bases and J dropped 6; count of bases not matched to a gene: 8. The V gene's germline CDR1 is DFQATT and CDR2 SNEGSKA (reference sequence). The CDR3 is 15 amino acids. CDR3 sequence reads: CSARDRRERVNEQFF. The CDR3 nucleotides read TGCAGTGCTAGAGATAGGCGGGAGCGGGTCAATGAGCAGTTCTTC.

This chain links TRBV2 with TRBJ1-6; D is unresolved. V lost 4 bases and J lost 7, with 8 bases in between. The germline V gene has CDR1 SNHLY and CDR2 FYNNEI. The CDR3 is made up of 13 amino acids. CDR3 nucleotide sequence: TGTGCCAGCAGTGGCCAGGAGAATTCACCCCTCCACTTT. Translated, it gives CASSGQENSPLHF.

The chain couples TRBV7-8 to TRBJ1-1; D is uncertain. Germline-derived CDR1 and CDR2 are SGHVS and FQNEAQ. Trimming took 2 bases from V and 0 from J, leaving 13 bases between them. The CDR3 has 16 amino acids. The CDR3 protein is CASSLLNRKMNTEAFF. CDR3 bases: TGTGCCAGCAGCTTATTAAACCGCAAAATGAACACTGAAGCTTTCTTT.

This clonotype was observed a few times. The gene calls are TRBV20-1 and TRBJ1-2, with unresolved D. Per the germline V gene, CDR1 is DFQATT and CDR2 is SNEGSKA (reference sequence). The CDR3 has 14 residues. V was clipped by 0 bases and J by 2 bases, with 10 bases between them. CDR3 loop: CSARDRVRNYGYTF. For the CDR3, the DNA is TGCAGTGCTAGAGATCGGGTACGGAACTATGGCTACACCTTC.

The rearrangement uses TRBV6-8 and TRBJ1-5, with D unclear. The CDR3 extends over 11 amino acids. Trimming shortened V by 4 bases and J by 5 bases, and 3 bases separated the two germline ends. Germline V gene lookup returns CDR1 MNHGY and CDR2 SAAAGT. The CDR3 DNA reads as TGTGCCAGCAGTTGGGATCAGCCCCAGCATTTT. Protein: CASSWDQPQHF.

The genes are TRBV6-5 and TRBJ2-1; 9 bases line up with TRBD2. With 0 bases clipped from V and 4 bases from J, the junction kept 10 bases outside the gene matches. CDR1 and CDR2 (germline): MNHEY, SVGAGI. The CDR3 has 18 residues. This CDR3 reads CASSYSMWRLADYNEQFF. CDR3 DNA: TGTGCCAGCAGTTACTCGATGTGGAGACTAGCGGATTACAATGAGCAGTTCTTC.

The chain is built from TRBV7-6 and TRBJ1-2; 8 bases are a match to TRBD1. This CDR3 is 16 amino acids long. The germline V gene has CDR1 SGHVS and CDR2 FNYEAQ. The V and J ends lost 4 bases and 3 bases, in that order; junction bases with no gene match: 10. The CDR3 coding sequence is TGTGCCAGCAGCTGGACAGGGTCCCTCCAAGACTATGGCTACACCTTC. Its protein is CASSWTGSLQDYGYTF.

V usage is TRBV6-1 and J usage is TRBJ1-2, with D possibly being TRBD1 (6 bases). Germline-derived CDR1 and CDR2 are MNHNS and SASEGT. CDR3 size: 14 residues. The ends were cut back, 8 bases at V and 6 bases at J, with 19 bases in the middle. The CDR3 nucleotides read TGTGCCAGCCAAAGGGGTATGGGACATGATGGCTACACCTTC. Translation gives CASQRGMGHDGYTF.

This clonotype has more than one count but fewer than ten. The rearrangement uses TRBV24-1 and TRBJ2-3; 9 bases line up with TRBD2. There are 17 residues in the CDR3. Looked up from germline, CDR1 is KGHDR and CDR2 is SFDVKD. Trimming cost V 0 bases and J 2 bases; bases outside gene matches: 5. The CDR3 DNA follows: TGTGCCACCAGTGATTTGAAGCGGGAGGTAAACACAGATACGCAGTATTTT. It is translated as CATSDLKREVNTDTQYF.

This clonotype occurred a few times. This chain connects TRBV27 to TRBJ1-2; 11 bases align to TRBD1. The CDR3 length is 13 residues. Germline V gene data show CDR1 as MNHEY and CDR2 as SMNVEV (reference sequence). J gave up 4 bases and V 7 bases, and 2 bases lay outside the gene matches. CDR3 DNA: TGTGCCAGCACCGGGACAGGGGGCTATGGCTACACCTTC. Its translation is CASTGTGGYGYTF.

The genes are TRBV20-1 and TRBJ1-6; D is possibly TRBD1 (6 bases). Germline values: CDR1 DFQATT, CDR2 SNEGSKA (reference sequence). Trimming took 5 bases from V and 0 from J, leaving 20 bases between them. The CDR3 has 18 residues. The CDR3: CSAYPGQGASSYNSPLHF. The CDR3 DNA sequence: TGCAGTGCTTATCCGGGACAAGGCGCGAGCTCCTATAATTCACCCCTCCACTTT.

The rearrangement links TRBV18 to TRBJ2-3, with D possibly matching TRBD1 (5 bases). V was shortened by 4 bases and J by 0 bases, with 11 bases between the two germline ends. Germline V gene data show CDR1 as KGHSH and CDR2 as LQKENI. The CDR3 runs to 15 residues. CDR3 bases: TGTGCCAGCTCACAAACAGGACATAGCACAGATACGCAGTATTTT. Residues: CASSQTGHSTDTQYF.

The rearrangement links TRBV2 to TRBJ2-1, with D unclear. Germline assignment: CDR1 SNHLY and CDR2 FYNNEI. This CDR3 is built from 11 residues. V was clipped by 4 bases and J by 4 bases, with 2 bases between them. The CDR3 reads CASSAYNEQFF. The CDR3 coding sequence is TGTGCCAGCAGTGCGTACAATGAGCAGTTCTTC.

CDR3 nucleotide sequence: TGTGCCACTAGGGACAGAGTGAACACTGAAGCTTTCTTT. It specifies CATRDRVNTEAFF. This chain uses TRBV19 with TRBJ1-1, with 7 positions matching TRBD1. Unmatched junction bases numbered 5, after V lost 10 bases and J lost 0 bases. The CDR3 contains 13 residues. Germline CDR1 reads LNHDA; CDR2 reads SQIVND (reference sequence).

The V gene is TRBV5-1, the J gene TRBJ2-5; weak D call: TRBD2 (6 bases). The CDR3 extends over 14 amino acids. Germline V CDR1 and CDR2: SGHRS, YFSETQ. With 4 bases removed from V and 2 bases from J, the gap between germline ends came to 12 bases. CDR3 nucleotides: TGCGCCAGCAGCACAGGACTAACTCAAGAGACCCAGTACTTC. Translation: CASSTGLTQETQYF.

This chain joins TRBV20-1 and TRBJ2-1; no reliable D call. The CDR3 totals 9 residues. Germline loops: CDR1 DFQATT, CDR2 SNEGSKA (reference sequence). CDR3 bases: TGCAGCGTAGAGAATGAGCAGTTCTTC. This gives the protein CSVENEQFF.

This clonotype showed up just a few times. J is TRBJ1-5 and V is TRBV7-8; D is undetermined. Per germline, CDR1 SGHVS and CDR2 FQNEAQ. The CDR3 totals 15 residues. V dropped 1 base and J dropped 4 bases, with 11 bases sitting between them. The CDR3 DNA reads as TGTGCCAGCAGCTTAGTTTCTGGGGTGAATCAGCCCCAGCATTTT. Translation gives CASSLVSGVNQPQHF.

The chain couples TRBV28 to TRBJ2-7; TRBD2 might be the D (6 bases). Per germline, CDR1 MDHEN and CDR2 SYDVKM. The CDR3 length is 15 residues. Deletions cut 5 bases from V and 2 bases from J, with 16 bases between. The DNA of the CDR3 is TGTGCCAGCAGTCCGACCATGGGGGGAGCCTACGAGCAGTACTTC. Amino acids: CASSPTMGGAYEQYF.

This chain links TRBV19 with TRBJ2-2; perhaps TRBD1 as D (7 bases). Germline CDR1 is LNHDA and CDR2 is SQIVND (reference sequence). V lost 3 bases, J lost 6 bases, and 20 bases lay in between. This CDR3 is 17 amino acids long. CDR3 bases: TGTGCCAGTAGTATGGGGGGAAACAGGGGAAAGTCCGGGGAGCTGTTTTTT. It translates to CASSMGGNRGKSGELFF.

The V call is TRBV6-1, the J call TRBJ1-5; maybe TRBD1 (6 bases). The CDR3 length is 16 residues. The ends were cut back, 2 bases at V and 3 bases at J, with 14 bases in the middle. Per germline, CDR1 MNHNS and CDR2 SASEGT. The CDR3 here is CASSEFGGQTNQPQHF. The DNA for the CDR3 is TGTGCCAGCAGTGAATTTGGGGGGCAAACCAATCAGCCCCAGCATTTT.

The chain joins TRBV19 to TRBJ1-2; D gene uncertain. CDR1 and CDR2 from the germline V gene are LNHDA and SQIVND (reference sequence). The CDR3 loop spans 14 amino acids. Trimming removed 2 bases from V and 6 bases from J, with 13 bases in between. In DNA form, the CDR3 reads TGTGCCAGTAGTATAAGTCTTAGCCCGCATGGCTACACCTTC. It yields the protein CASSISLSPHGYTF. Supplemented by reference TRBV19 and TRBJ1-2, the full variable domain reads DGGITQSPKYLFRKEGQNVTLSCEQNLNHDAMYWYRQDPGQGLRLIYYSQIVNDFQKGDIAEGYSVSREKKESFPLTVTSAQKNPTAFYLCASSISLSPHGYTFGSGTRLTVV.

The chain combines TRBV7-2 with TRBJ2-5; D possibly uses TRBD1 or TRBD2 (5 bases each). V was pared by 4 bases and J by 5 bases, with 5 bases between. Per the germline V gene, CDR1 is SGHTA and CDR2 is FQGNSA. The CDR3 extends over 11 amino acids. DNA of the CDR3: TGTGCCAGCAGCTGGGGGGAGACCCAGTACTTC. It translates to CASSWGETQYF.

V and J are TRBV2 and TRBJ2-7, with TRBD2 identical over 8 bases. Trimming took 6 bases from V and 2 from J; bases not matched to a gene: 9. The V gene's germline CDR1 is SNHLY and CDR2 FYNNEI. CDR3 length: 15 residues. As DNA, the CDR3 is TGTGCCAGCAGCCAGACTAGCGAGCCAACCTACGAGCAGTACTTC. Translated, it gives CASSQTSEPTYEQYF.

CDR3 amino acids: CASSSRDGYNQPQHF. The CDR3, as DNA: TGTGCCAGCAGTTCCCGGGACGGATACAATCAGCCCCAGCATTTT. The genes are TRBV28 and TRBJ1-5, with D perhaps TRBD1 (5 bases). This CDR3 region has 15 residues. V was clipped by 4 bases and J by 3 bases, with 13 bases between them. Germline assignment: CDR1 MDHEN and CDR2 SYDVKM.

As to this clonotype: The germline gene is not matched at one end of the junction; a read error may be the cause. The chain employs TRBV6-5 and TRBJ2-3; D tentatively fits TRBD1 or TRBD2 (6 bases each). The CDR3 sequence is 15 residues long. Germline assignment: CDR1 MNHEY and CDR2 SVGAGI. Here the CDR3 reads CASSYWGASTDTQYF. The CDR3 DNA reads TGTGCCAGCAGTTACTGGGGGGCGAGCACGGATACGCAGTATTTT.

The rearrangement links TRBV27 to TRBJ1-1, with D maybe TRBD1 (5 bases). Germline V CDR1 and CDR2: MNHEY, SMNVEV (reference sequence). The V end lost 5 bases, the J end lost 5 bases, and 24 bases lay between the germline ends. This CDR3 contains 17 residues. DNA for the CDR3: TGTGCCAGCAGTCCCTGGGGGGTCAGGAGACGCCGAACTGAAGCTTTCTTT. Residues: CASSPWGVRRRRTEAFF.